This T cell receptor beta chain originates from a study of blood T cell repertoires in COVID-19. The overall study: From the United States, Italy and Spain came samples of acute and convalescent COVID-19. Sources were T cells, B-cell-depleted T cells, or PBMCs; the material itself was cDNA or gDNA.

V dropped 7 bases and J dropped 4; count of bases not matched to a gene: 12. CDR1 and CDR2 (germline): MDHEN, SYDVKM. This CDR3 region has 15 residues. Source study methods: Amplification of reference gene primers provided the estimated nucleated cell counts. Sequencing used immunoSEQ multiplex PCR; TCRdb keeps in-frame clones, though not all of them. The V and J calls and clone size are taken from that table; D and trimming were inferred from the DNA. The sample lists about 58,000 clones; 88% were seen once. The V call is TRBV28, the J call TRBJ2-5, with 7 bases identical to TRBD1. Sequencing used peripheral blood. This clonotype was sampled from a woman aged 65 to 85 with active COVID-19. CDR3 nucleotides: TGTGCCAGCAAAGACAGGGTGTCGTTAGGAGAGACCCAGTACTTC. Its protein is CASKDRVSLGETQYF.